This entry concerns a single T cell receptor (beta chain). These data come from a study of technical replicates of blood from a few donors. The assay was immunoSEQ multiplex PCR, and TCRdb's table has in-frame clones only and misses some. The table has tens of thousands of clones, roughly 93% seen once; the top ten hold over 0.2%. V was clipped by 6 bases and J by 0 bases, with 14 bases between them. CDR3 length: 15 amino acids. Looked up from germline, CDR1 is KGHSH and CDR2 is LQKENI. Sequencing used T cells isolated from PBMCs. This chain uses TRBV18 with TRBJ1-1; D gene ambiguous. The clonotype comes from a human donor in good health. CDR3 bases: TGTGCCAGCTCTACCAGTCGGGGAATGAACACTGAAGCTTTCTTT. Its protein product is CASSTSRGMNTEAFF.